This T cell receptor beta chain was captured in a study of cytomegalovirus exposure and HLA in healthy donors. Trimming removed 1 base from V and 2 bases from J; junction bases left unmatched: 1. This CDR3 has 14 residues. CDR1 is SGHVS, CDR2 FQNEAQ, per germline. Assay used: immunoSEQ multiplex PCR; TCRdb lists only in-frame clones, some missing. Of approximately 300,000 clones listed, 87% were seen once; the top ten hold roughly 1.2%. The TCR originated in a woman in her twenties or thirties in good health and CMV-seropositive. Sequenced material: PBMCs. The chain carries TRBV7-8 and TRBJ2-5, with TRBD1 identical over 7 bases. CDR3 coding DNA: TGTGCCAGCAGCTTAGTGGACAGGCAAGAGACCCAGTACTTC. Translated: CASSLVDRQETQYF.